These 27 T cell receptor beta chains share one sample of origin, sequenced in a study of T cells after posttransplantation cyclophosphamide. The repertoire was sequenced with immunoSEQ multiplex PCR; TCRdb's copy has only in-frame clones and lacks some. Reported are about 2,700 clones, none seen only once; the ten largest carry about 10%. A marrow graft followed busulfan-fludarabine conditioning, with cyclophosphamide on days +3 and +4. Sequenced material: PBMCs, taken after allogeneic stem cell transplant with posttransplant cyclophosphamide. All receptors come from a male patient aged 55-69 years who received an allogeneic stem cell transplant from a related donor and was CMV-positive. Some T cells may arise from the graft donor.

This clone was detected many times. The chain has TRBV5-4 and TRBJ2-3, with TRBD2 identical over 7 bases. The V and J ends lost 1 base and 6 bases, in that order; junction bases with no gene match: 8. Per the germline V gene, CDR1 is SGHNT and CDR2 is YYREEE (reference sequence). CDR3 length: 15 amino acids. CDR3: CASSLIASGSDTQYF. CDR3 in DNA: TGTGCCAGCAGCTTGATCGCTAGCGGTTCTGATACGCAGTATTTT.

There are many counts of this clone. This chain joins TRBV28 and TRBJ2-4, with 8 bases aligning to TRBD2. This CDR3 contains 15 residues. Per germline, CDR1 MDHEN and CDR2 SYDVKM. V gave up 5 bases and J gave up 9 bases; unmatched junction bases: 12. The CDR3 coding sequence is TGTGCCAGCAGTCCCCCCGGGACTAGGCGGGGCATTCAGTACTTC. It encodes CASSPPGTRRGIQYF.

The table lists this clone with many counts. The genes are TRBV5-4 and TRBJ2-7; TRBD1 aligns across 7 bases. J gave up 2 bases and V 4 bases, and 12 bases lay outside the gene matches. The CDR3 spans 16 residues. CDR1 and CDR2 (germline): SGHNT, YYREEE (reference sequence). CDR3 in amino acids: CASSHLEGATTYEQYV. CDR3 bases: TGTGCCAGCAGCCACCTCGAGGGGGCAACGACCTACGAGCAGTACGTC.

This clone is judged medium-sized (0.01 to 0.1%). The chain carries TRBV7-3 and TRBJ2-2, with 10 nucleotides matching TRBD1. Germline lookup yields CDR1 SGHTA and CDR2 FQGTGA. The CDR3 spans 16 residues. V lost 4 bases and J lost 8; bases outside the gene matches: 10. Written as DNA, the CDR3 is TGTGCCAGCAGCTCCACCCCCGGGACAGGGGCGGGGGAGCTGTTTTTT. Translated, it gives CASSSTPGTGAGELFF.

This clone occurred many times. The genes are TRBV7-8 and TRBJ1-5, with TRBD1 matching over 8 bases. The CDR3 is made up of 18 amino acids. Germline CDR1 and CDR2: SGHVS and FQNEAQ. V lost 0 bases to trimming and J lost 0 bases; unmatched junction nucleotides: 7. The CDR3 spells CASSLATGGGSSNQPQHF. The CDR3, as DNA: TGTGCCAGCAGCTTAGCTACAGGGGGAGGTAGTAGCAATCAGCCCCAGCATTTT.

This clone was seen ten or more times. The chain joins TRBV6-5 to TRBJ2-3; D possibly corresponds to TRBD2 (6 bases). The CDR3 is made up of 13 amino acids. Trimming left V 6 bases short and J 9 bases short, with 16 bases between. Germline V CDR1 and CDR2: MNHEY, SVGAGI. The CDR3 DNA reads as TGTGCCAGCAGGGGGGAGGTGGGGGGAACGCAGTATTTT. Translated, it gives CASRGEVGGTQYF.

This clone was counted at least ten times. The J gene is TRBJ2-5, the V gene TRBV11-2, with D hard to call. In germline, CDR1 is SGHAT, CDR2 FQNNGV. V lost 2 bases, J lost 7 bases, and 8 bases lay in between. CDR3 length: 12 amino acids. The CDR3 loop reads CASSLKLATQYF. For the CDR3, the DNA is TGTGCCAGCAGCTTAAAGTTAGCGACCCAGTACTTC.

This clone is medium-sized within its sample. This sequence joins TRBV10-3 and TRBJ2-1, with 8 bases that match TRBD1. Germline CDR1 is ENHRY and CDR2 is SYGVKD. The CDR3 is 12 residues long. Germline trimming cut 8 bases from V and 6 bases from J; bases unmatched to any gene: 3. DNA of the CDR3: TGTGCCATCGACAGGGGCCGCAATGAGCAGTTCTTC. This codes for CAIDRGRNEQFF.

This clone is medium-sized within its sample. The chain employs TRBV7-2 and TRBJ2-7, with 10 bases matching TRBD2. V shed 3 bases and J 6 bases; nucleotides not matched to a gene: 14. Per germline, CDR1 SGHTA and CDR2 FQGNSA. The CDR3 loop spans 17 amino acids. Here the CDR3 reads CASSFASSGSSLGEQYF. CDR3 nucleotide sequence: TGTGCCAGCAGCTTCGCATCTAGCGGGAGCTCCCTAGGCGAGCAGTACTTC.

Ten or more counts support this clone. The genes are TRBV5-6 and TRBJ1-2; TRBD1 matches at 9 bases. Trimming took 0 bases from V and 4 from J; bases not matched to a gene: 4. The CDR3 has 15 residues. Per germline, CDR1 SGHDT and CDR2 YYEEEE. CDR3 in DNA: TGTGCCAGCAGCTTGGGGGACAGGGCGCGCTATGGCTACACCTTC. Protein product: CASSLGDRARYGYTF. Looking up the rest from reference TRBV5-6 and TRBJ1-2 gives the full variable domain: DAGVTQSPTHLIKTRGQQVTLRCSPKSGHDTVSWYQQALGQGPQFIFQYYEEEERQRGNFPDRFSGHQFPNYSSELNVNALLLGDSALYLCASSLGDRARYGYTFGSGTRLTVV.

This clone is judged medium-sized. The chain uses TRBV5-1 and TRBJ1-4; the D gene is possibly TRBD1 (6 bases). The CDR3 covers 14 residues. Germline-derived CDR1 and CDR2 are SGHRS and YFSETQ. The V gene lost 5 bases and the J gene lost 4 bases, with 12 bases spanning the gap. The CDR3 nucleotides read TGCGCCAGCAGTTGGGACAACAGTAATGAAAAACTGTTTTTT. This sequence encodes CASSWDNSNEKLFF.

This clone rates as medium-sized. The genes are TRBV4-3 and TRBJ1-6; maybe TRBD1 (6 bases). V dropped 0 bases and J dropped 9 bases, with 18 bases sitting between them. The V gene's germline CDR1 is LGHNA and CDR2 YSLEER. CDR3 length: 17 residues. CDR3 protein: CASSQEGGGKGISPLHF. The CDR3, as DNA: TGCGCCAGCAGCCAAGAAGGGGGGGGCAAGGGAATTTCACCCCTCCACTTT.

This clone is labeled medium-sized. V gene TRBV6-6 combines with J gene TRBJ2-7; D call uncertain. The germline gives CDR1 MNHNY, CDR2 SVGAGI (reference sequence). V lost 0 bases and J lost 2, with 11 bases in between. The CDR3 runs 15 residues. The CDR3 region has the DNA TGTGCCAGCAGTTACTCGCTAGTTACTCCCTACGAGCAGTACTTC. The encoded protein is CASSYSLVTPYEQYF.

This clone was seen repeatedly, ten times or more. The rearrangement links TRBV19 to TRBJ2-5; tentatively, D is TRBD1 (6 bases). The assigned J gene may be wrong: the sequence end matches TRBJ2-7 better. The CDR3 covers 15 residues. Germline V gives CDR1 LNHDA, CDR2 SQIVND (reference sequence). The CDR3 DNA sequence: TGTGCCAGTAGTACCGGGGACATAAGCTCCTACGAGCAGTACTTC. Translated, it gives CASSTGDISSYEQYF.

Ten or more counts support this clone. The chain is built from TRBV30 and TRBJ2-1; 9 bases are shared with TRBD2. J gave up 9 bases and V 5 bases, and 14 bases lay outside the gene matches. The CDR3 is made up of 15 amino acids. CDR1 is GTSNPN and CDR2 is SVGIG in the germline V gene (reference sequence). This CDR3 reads CAWGNPSSGTTEQFF. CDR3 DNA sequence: TGTGCCTGGGGGAATCCCTCTAGCGGGACTACTGAGCAGTTCTTC.

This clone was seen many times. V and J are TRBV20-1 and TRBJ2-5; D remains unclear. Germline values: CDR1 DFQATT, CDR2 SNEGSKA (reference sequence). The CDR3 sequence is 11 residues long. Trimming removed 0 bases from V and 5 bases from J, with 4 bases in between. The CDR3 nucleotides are TGCAGTGCTAGAGACAGGGAGACCCAGTACTTC. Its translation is CSARDRETQYF.

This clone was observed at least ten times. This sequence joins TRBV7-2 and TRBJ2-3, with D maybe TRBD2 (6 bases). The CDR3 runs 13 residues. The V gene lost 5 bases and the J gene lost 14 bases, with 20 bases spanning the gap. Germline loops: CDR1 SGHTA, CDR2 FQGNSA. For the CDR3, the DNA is TGTGCCAGCAGCATCCCGGGACTTCGTGTTCTGTATTTT. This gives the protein CASSIPGLRVLYF.

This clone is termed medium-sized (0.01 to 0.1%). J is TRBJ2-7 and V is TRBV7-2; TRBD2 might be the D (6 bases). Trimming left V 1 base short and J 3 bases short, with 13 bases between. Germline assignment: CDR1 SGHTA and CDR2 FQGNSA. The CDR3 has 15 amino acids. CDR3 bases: TGTGCCAGCAGCTTAGAAGCGGGCCCGGACTACGAGCAGTACTTC. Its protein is CASSLEAGPDYEQYF.

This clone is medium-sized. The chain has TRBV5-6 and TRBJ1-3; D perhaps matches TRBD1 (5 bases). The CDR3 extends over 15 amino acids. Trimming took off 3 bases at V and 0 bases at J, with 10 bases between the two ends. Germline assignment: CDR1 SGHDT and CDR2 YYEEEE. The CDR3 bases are TGTGCCAGCAGCTCCTCAGGGTACTCTGGAAACACCATATATTTT. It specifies CASSSSGYSGNTIYF.

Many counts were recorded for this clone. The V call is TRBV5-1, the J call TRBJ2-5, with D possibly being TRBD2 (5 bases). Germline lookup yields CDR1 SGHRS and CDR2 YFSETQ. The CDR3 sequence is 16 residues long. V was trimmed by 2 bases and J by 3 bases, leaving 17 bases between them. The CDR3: CASSLHPSPGKETQYF. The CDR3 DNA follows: TGCGCCAGCAGCTTACATCCTAGCCCAGGAAAAGAGACCCAGTACTTC. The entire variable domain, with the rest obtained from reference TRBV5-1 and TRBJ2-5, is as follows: KAGVTQTPRYLIKTRGQQVTLSCSPISGHRSVSWYQQTPGQGLQFLFEYFSETQRNKGNFPGRFSGRQFSNSRSEMNVSTLELGDSALYLCASSLHPSPGKETQYFGPGTRLLVL.

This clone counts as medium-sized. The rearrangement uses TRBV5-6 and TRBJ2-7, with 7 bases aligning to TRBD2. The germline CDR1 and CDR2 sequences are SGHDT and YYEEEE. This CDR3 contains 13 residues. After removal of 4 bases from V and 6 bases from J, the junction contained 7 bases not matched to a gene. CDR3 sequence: CASSRLAVPEQYF. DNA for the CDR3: TGTGCCAGCAGCCGGCTAGCGGTTCCCGAGCAGTACTTC.

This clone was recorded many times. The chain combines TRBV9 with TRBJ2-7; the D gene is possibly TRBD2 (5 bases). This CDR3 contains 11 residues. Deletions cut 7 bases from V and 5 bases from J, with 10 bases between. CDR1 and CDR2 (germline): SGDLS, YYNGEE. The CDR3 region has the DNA TGTGCCAGCTCACTAGGGCACGAGCAGTACTTC. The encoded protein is CASSLGHEQYF.

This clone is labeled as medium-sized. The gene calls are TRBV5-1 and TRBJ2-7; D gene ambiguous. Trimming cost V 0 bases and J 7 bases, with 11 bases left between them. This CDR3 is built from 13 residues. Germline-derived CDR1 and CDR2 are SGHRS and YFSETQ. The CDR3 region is CASSLVSSGEQYF. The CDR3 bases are TGCGCCAGCAGCTTGGTTTCTTCGGGTGAGCAGTACTTC.

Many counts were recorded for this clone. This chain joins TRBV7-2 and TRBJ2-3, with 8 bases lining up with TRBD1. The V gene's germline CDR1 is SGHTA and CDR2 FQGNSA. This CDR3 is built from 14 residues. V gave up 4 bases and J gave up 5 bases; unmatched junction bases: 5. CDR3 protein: CASSSHRGIDTQYF. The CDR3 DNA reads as TGTGCCAGCAGCTCCCACAGGGGGATAGATACGCAGTATTTT.

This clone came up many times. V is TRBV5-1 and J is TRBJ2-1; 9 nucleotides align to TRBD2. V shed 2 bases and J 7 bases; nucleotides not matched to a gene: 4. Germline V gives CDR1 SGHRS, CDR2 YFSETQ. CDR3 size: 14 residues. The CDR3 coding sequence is TGCGCCAGCAGCTTCCTAGCGGGGACGAATGAGCAGTTCTTC. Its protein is CASSFLAGTNEQFF.

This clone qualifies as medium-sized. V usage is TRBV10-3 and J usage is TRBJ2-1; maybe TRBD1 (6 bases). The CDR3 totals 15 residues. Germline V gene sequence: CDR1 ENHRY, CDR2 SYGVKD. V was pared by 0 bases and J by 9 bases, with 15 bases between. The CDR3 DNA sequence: TGTGCCATCAGTGAGTCGAGGGGGTACGGTGGTGAGCAGTTCTTC. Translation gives CAISESRGYGGEQFF.

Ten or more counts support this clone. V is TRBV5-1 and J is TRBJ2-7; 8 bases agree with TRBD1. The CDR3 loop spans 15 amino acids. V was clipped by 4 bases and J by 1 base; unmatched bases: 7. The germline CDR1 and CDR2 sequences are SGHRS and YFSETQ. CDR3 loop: CASSTRGTGSYEQYF. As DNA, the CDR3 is TGCGCCAGCAGCACAAGAGGGACAGGTTCCTACGAGCAGTACTTC.